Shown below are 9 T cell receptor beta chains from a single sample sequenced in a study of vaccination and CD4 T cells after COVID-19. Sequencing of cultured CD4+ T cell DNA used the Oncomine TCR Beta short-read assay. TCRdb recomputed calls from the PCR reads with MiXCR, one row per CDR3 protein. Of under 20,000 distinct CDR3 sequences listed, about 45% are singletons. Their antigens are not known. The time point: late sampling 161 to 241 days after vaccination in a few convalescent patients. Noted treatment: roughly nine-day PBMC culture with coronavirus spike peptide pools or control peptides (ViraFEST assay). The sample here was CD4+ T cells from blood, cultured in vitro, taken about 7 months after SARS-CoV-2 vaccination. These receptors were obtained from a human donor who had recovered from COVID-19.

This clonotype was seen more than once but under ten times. CDR3 region: CASSLGDGWSEAFF. The CDR3 coding sequence is TGTGCCAGCAGCTTAGGAGATGGGTGGTCTGAAGCTTTCTTT. This rearrangement joins TRBV7-8 to TRBJ1-1; D remains unclear. Trimming stripped 1 base from V and 6 bases from J, with 12 bases between. The length of the CDR3 is 14 residues. Germline CDR1 reads SGHVS; CDR2 reads FQNEAQ.

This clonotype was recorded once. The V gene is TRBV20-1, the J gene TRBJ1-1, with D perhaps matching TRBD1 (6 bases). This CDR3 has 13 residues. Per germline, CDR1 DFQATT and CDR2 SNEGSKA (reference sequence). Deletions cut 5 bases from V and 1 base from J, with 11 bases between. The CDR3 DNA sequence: TGCAGTGCTGGGAGAGGGGGGAACACTGAAGCTTTCTTT. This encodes CSAGRGGNTEAFF.

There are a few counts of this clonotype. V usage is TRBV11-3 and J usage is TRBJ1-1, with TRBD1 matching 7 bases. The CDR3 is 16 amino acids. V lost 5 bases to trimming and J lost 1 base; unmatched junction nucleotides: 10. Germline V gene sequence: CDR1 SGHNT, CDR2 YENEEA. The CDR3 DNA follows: TGTGCCAGCAGCCCAACGACAGGGTCTTGGAACACTGAAGCTTTCTTT. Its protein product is CASSPTTGSWNTEAFF.

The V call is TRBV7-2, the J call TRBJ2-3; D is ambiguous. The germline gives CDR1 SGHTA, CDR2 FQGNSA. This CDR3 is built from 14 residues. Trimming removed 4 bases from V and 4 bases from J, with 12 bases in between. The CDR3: CASSSLVGPDTQYF. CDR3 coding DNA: TGTGCCAGCAGCTCCCTGGTGGGCCCAGATACGCAGTATTTT.

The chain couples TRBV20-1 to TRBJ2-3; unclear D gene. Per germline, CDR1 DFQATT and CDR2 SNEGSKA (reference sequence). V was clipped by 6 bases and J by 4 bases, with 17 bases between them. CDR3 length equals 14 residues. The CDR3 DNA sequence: TGCAGTGCCAACCTCTTTCCAGTAGCAGATACGCAGTATTTT. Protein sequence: CSANLFPVADTQYF.

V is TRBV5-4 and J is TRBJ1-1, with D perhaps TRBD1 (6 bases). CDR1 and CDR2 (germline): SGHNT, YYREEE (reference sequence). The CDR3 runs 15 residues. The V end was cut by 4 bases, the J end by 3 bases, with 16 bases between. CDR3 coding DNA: TGTGCCAGCAGCCCAAACAGGGAAAGGTACACTGAAGCTTTCTTT. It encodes CASSPNRERYTEAFF.

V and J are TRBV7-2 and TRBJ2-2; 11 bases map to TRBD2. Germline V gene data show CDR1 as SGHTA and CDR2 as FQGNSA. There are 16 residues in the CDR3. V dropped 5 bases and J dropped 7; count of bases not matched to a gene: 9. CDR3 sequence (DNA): TGTGCCAGCAGCGAAGCCCGACTAGCGGGGTTCGGGGAGCTGTTTTTT. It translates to CASSEARLAGFGELFF.

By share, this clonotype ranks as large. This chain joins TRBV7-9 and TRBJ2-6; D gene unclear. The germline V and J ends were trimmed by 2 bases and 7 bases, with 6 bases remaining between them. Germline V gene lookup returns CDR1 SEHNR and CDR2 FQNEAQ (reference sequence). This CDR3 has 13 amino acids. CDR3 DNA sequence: TGTGCCAGCAGCTTAATATCTGCCAACGTCCTGACTTTC. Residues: CASSLISANVLTF.

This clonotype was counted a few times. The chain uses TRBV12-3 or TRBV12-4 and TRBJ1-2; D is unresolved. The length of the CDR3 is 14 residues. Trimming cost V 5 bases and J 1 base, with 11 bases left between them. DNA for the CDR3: TGTGCCAGCAGTATGGGCCCAAATAACTATGGCTACACCTTC. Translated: CASSMGPNNYGYTF.